Each of the 18 T cell receptor beta chains below was sequenced from the same sample in a study of T-cell memory formation after mild COVID-19. TCRdb re-called the 5' RACE reads through MiXCR, storing one row per CDR3 protein. This sample carries under 700,000 distinct CDR3 sequences, roughly 22% of them seen once, and the ten largest clones take about an eighth. The specimen sequenced was PBMCs or a T cell subset sorted from them (not recorded which). The receptors derive from an adult woman who had mild COVID-19 (a few samples of this study predate the infection). Cell type and time point are not known.

The gene calls are TRBV7-8 and TRBJ2-7; no clear D gene. Between the trimmed V and J ends, which lost 2 bases and 2 bases, there was a span of 16 bases. Per the germline V gene, CDR1 is SGHVS and CDR2 is FQNEAQ. The CDR3 runs to 16 residues. Here the CDR3 DNA reads TGTGCCAGCAGCTTATCTTCGGGTACCCTCCCCTACGAGCAGTACTTC. Amino acids: CASSLSSGTLPYEQYF. The entire variable domain, with the rest obtained from reference TRBV7-8 and TRBJ2-7, is as follows: GAGVSQSPRYKVAKRGQDVALRCDPISGHVSLFWYQQALGQGPEFLTYFQNEAQLDKSGLPSDRFFAERPEGSVSTLKIQRTQQEDSAVYLCASSLSSGTLPYEQYFGPGTRLTVT.

In its sample, this clonotype was seen a few times. The chain joins TRBV5-1 to TRBJ2-7; 10 nucleotides line up with TRBD2. V was pared by 4 bases and J by 2 bases, with 6 bases of the junction left unmatched. The V gene's germline CDR1 is SGHRS and CDR2 YFSETQ. The CDR3 length is 15 residues. The CDR3 sequence: CASSVASGRPYEQYF. The CDR3 nucleotides are TGCGCCAGCAGCGTCGCTAGCGGGAGACCCTACGAGCAGTACTTC.

The CDR3 loop reads CASSEKQGDYEQYF. In nucleotides, the CDR3 is TGTGCCAGCAGTGAAAAACAGGGCGACTACGAGCAGTACTTC. The chain has TRBV25-1 and TRBJ2-7, with D tentatively TRBD1 (6 bases). This CDR3 contains 14 residues. Trimming pared 2 bases from V and 3 bases from J, leaving 11 bases between. From germline, CDR1 is MGHDK and CDR2 SYGVNS.

This rearrangement joins TRBV10-3 to TRBJ1-1, with 8 positions matching TRBD1. With 6 bases clipped from V and 9 bases from J, the junction kept 9 bases outside the gene matches. Germline V lookup: CDR1 ENHRY, CDR2 SYGVKD. The CDR3 is 13 residues long. CDR3 DNA: TGTGCCATCAGCGACAGGGGAGGGACTCAAGCTTTCTTT. Its translation is CAISDRGGTQAFF.

In this sample, this clonotype turned up a few times. The CDR3 bases are TGCGCCAGCAGCTTGGCCAACATTCGACGGCCCACTGGGGACATTCAGTACTTC. Translating it yields CASSLANIRRPTGDIQYF. This chain uses TRBV5-1 with TRBJ2-4; D is uncertain. V shed 0 bases and J shed 8 bases, with 24 bases lying between them. CDR1 and CDR2 (germline): SGHRS, YFSETQ. CDR3 length: 18 residues.

This clonotype was observed a few times. V gene TRBV4-1 combines with J gene TRBJ2-7; 7 positions agree with TRBD1. J gave up 2 bases and V 3 bases, and 4 bases lay outside the gene matches. CDR3 length equals 14 residues. Germline V gene data show CDR1 as MGHRA and CDR2 as YSYEKL. Here the CDR3 DNA reads TGCGCCAGCAGCCAGGACAGGTCAGCCTACGAGCAGTACTTC. Translation: CASSQDRSAYEQYF.

CDR3 in amino acids: CASSPSTGGLNTEAFF. DNA for the CDR3: TGTGCCAGCTCACCGTCGACAGGGGGCCTTAACACTGAAGCTTTCTTT. This sequence joins TRBV18 and TRBJ1-1, with 10 bases that match TRBD1. CDR1 KGHSH and CDR2 LQKENI come from the germline V gene. The CDR3 totals 16 residues. J lost 2 bases, V lost 3 bases, and 6 bases had no gene match.

This clonotype was counted between two and nine times. This rearrangement joins TRBV4-3 to TRBJ2-1; D is unresolved. Trimming left V 0 bases short and J 5 bases short, with 8 bases between. The CDR3 consists of 14 residues. Germline-derived CDR1 and CDR2 are LGHNA and YSLEER. The CDR3 nucleotides are TGCGCCAGCAGCCAAGATCTTTGGGACAATGAGCAGTTCTTC. This translates into CASSQDLWDNEQFF.

The table lists this clonotype with a few counts. The chain carries TRBV4-1 and TRBJ2-1; 9 positions agree with TRBD2. The CDR3 runs to 14 residues. The germline V gene encodes CDR1 MGHRA and CDR2 YSYEKL. The junction had 6 bases not matched to a gene; V was cut back by 5 bases and J by 7 bases. CDR3 sequence reads: CASSLRTSANEQFF. CDR3 nucleotides: TGCGCCAGCAGCTTGAGGACTAGCGCAAATGAGCAGTTCTTC.

The rearrangement joins TRBV24-1 to TRBJ1-1; D call uncertain. In germline, CDR1 is KGHDR, CDR2 SFDVKD. Trimming cost V 6 bases and J 5 bases, with 21 bases left between them. The CDR3 is 16 amino acids. The CDR3 DNA is TGTGCCACCAGTAAGGCCCAGAATCCCCTTGGGACTGAAGCTTTCTTT. Protein: CATSKAQNPLGTEAFF.

A few counts support this clonotype. The chain couples TRBV5-5 to TRBJ2-1; 12 positions match TRBD2. Germline CDR1 SGHKS, CDR2 YYEKEE (reference sequence). The CDR3 loop spans 17 amino acids. J was trimmed by 8 bases and V by 4 bases; bases with no gene match: 13. CDR3 loop: CASSPWVASGGAHEQFF. The CDR3, as DNA: TGTGCCAGCAGCCCGTGGGTGGCTAGCGGGGGGGCACATGAGCAGTTCTTC.

This clonotype was observed a few times. The gene calls are TRBV10-3 and TRBJ2-3; D is ambiguous. CDR1 and CDR2 from the germline V gene are ENHRY and SYGVKD. The CDR3 runs to 12 residues. V gave up 4 bases and J gave up 6 bases, with 8 bases separating them. CDR3 in DNA: TGTGCCATCAGTGTAGTGGCGGATACGCAGTATTTT. Its protein is CAISVVADTQYF.

This clonotype was observed a few times. The V and J genes are TRBV13 and TRBJ2-7; perhaps D is TRBD1 or TRBD2 (5 bases each). The CDR3 has 14 residues. CDR1 PRHDT and CDR2 FYEKMQ come from the germline V gene (reference sequence). The ends were cut back, 4 bases at V and 7 bases at J, with 17 bases in the middle. The CDR3 protein is CASSSRLAGSEQYF. For the CDR3, the DNA is TGTGCCAGCAGCTCCCGTCTGGCAGGGAGTGAGCAGTACTTC.

This chain uses TRBV29-1 with TRBJ2-1; D gene uncertain. The CDR3 is 11 amino acids. Germline-derived CDR1 and CDR2 are SQVTM and ANQGSEA. V was trimmed by 8 bases and J by 9 bases, leaving 14 bases between them. This CDR3 reads CSLSPPGEQFF. The CDR3 coding sequence is TGCAGCCTGTCCCCTCCGGGTGAGCAGTTCTTC.

This clonotype has only a few counts. J is TRBJ2-1 and V is TRBV14; D unclear. V lost 4 bases and J 10 bases, leaving 17 bases between the germline ends. The CDR3 loop spans 14 amino acids. In germline, CDR1 is SGHDN, CDR2 FVKESK. The chain's CDR3 is CASSPQRASTEQFF. The CDR3 coding sequence is TGTGCCAGCAGCCCCCAAAGGGCCTCCACGGAGCAGTTCTTC.

In its sample, this clonotype was seen a few times. The CDR3 protein is CSAPVRGRQLGYTF. The CDR3 region has the DNA TGCAGTGCTCCTGTCAGGGGGCGTCAGCTTGGCTACACCTTC. The chain joins TRBV20-1 to TRBJ1-2; 8 nucleotides match TRBD1. This CDR3 is built from 14 residues. Per germline, CDR1 DFQATT and CDR2 SNEGSKA (reference sequence). Losses at the gene ends were 5 bases for V and 7 bases for J; bases not matched to a gene: 12.

This chain joins TRBV7-6 and TRBJ2-5, with unresolved D. Trimming removed 5 bases at V and 5 bases at J, with 9 bases between. This CDR3 region has 12 residues. Germline CDR1 reads SGHVS; CDR2 reads FNYEAQ. The CDR3 coding sequence is TGTGCCAGCAGCCGCTTAATGGAGACCCAGTACTTC. It codes for CASSRLMETQYF.

This clonotype was observed a handful of times. The chain recombines TRBV6-2 or TRBV6-3 with TRBJ2-4; D possibly uses TRBD1 or TRBD2 (5 bases each). Between the trimmed V and J ends, which lost 5 bases and 3 bases, there was a span of 8 bases. CDR1 and CDR2 from the germline V gene are MNHEY and SVGEGT. The CDR3 spans 13 residues. The CDR3 DNA reads TGTGCCAGCAGTCGGGGCCTCAAAAACATTCAGTACTTC. This encodes CASSRGLKNIQYF.